These 17 T cell receptor beta chains came from one sample sequenced in a study of blood T cell repertoires in COVID-19. The data were produced by immunoSEQ multiplex PCR, yet TCRdb's version contains in-frame clones alone and is incomplete. The sample has about 270,000 clones; more than 90% are singletons. Input material: peripheral blood. Receptors were obtained from a person in their late teens or twenties with COVID-19, enrolled during active disease.

V is TRBV25-1 and J is TRBJ2-3; 9 bases map to TRBD2. The CDR3 has 15 residues. The V gene's germline CDR1 is MGHDK and CDR2 SYGVNS. The junction had 7 bases not matched to a gene; V was cut back by 6 bases and J by 3 bases. The CDR3 DNA is TGTGCCAGCAGCCATAGCGGGAGTATAACAGATACGCAGTATTTT. It translates to CASSHSGSITDTQYF. The variable domain in full, with the rest retrieved from reference TRBV25-1 and TRBJ2-3, is EADIYQTPRYLVIGTGKKITLECSQTMGHDKMYWYQQDPGMELHLIHYSYGVNSTEKGDLSSESTVSRIRTEHFPLTLESARPSHTSQYLCASSHSGSITDTQYFGPGTRLTVL.

V and J are TRBV27 and TRBJ2-1; TRBD2 aligns across 11 bases. The germline V gene has CDR1 MNHEY and CDR2 SMNVEV (reference sequence). The V gene end was trimmed by 8 bases and the J gene end by 5 bases; junction bases not matched to a gene: 8. The CDR3 has 15 amino acids. The CDR3, as DNA: TGTGCCAGCGGAGAGAGGGGACTAGCGGACAATGAGCAGTTCTTC. This gives the protein CASGERGLADNEQFF.

The chain joins TRBV5-6 to TRBJ2-5, with 7 bases identical to TRBD1. The CDR3 totals 14 residues. Per the germline V gene, CDR1 is SGHDT and CDR2 is YYEEEE. V dropped 4 bases and J dropped 5; count of bases not matched to a gene: 8. CDR3 nucleotides: TGTGCCAGCAGCCCCAACAGGGGACGGGAGACCCAGTACTTC. Translated: CASSPNRGRETQYF.

V is TRBV7-8 and J is TRBJ1-6; possible D gene TRBD1, 5 bases. The length of the CDR3 is 15 residues. V lost 1 base to trimming and J lost 6 bases, with 10 bases between them. Germline assignment: CDR1 SGHVS and CDR2 FQNEAQ. DNA for the CDR3: TGTGCCAGCAGCTTAGATAGACAGAGTAATTCACCCCTCCACTTT. Protein sequence: CASSLDRQSNSPLHF.

The chain is built from TRBV5-6 and TRBJ1-1, with 8 bases aligning to TRBD1. V lost 2 bases, J lost 4 bases, and 13 bases stayed unmatched. CDR1 SGHDT and CDR2 YYEEEE come from the germline V gene. CDR3 size: 17 residues. Written as DNA, the CDR3 is TGTGCCAGCAGCTTCGGGACAGGAGGCGGTCTTGGCACTGAAGCTTTCTTT. Translated: CASSFGTGGGLGTEAFF.

V is TRBV5-6 and J is TRBJ2-6; D not certain. Trimming took 4 bases from V and 4 from J, leaving 3 bases between them. CDR3 length: 12 residues. Germline V CDR1 and CDR2: SGHDT, YYEEEE. The CDR3 is CASSGGANVLTF. The CDR3 DNA reads as TGTGCCAGCAGCGGCGGGGCCAACGTCCTGACTTTC.

The chain couples TRBV5-5 to TRBJ2-1; no clear D. The CDR3 runs 15 residues. From germline, CDR1 is SGHKS and CDR2 YYEKEE (reference sequence). Trimming stripped 2 bases from V and 7 bases from J, with 16 bases between. The CDR3 bases are TGTGCCAGCAGCTTCCTACCCGGCGGAGAGAATGAGCAGTTCTTC. Its translation: CASSFLPGGENEQFF.

This sequence joins TRBV27 and TRBJ1-5, with 7 bases matching TRBD1. The CDR3 length is 17 residues. The germline gives CDR1 MNHEY, CDR2 SMNVEV (reference sequence). After removal of 0 bases from V and 6 bases from J, the junction contained 11 bases not matched to a gene. CDR3 nucleotide sequence: TGTGCCAGCAGTTTATCTCCAGGGGGGCAAGGCAGTCAGCCCCAGCATTTT. This codes for CASSLSPGGQGSQPQHF.

This clone was seen only once. The chain recombines TRBV27 with TRBJ2-5; 10 bases match TRBD1. J gave up 5 bases and V 5 bases, and 8 bases lay outside the gene matches. The CDR3 runs to 15 residues. Germline V gene lookup returns CDR1 MNHEY and CDR2 SMNVEV (reference sequence). The CDR3: CASSPGQGGAETQYF. The CDR3 nucleotides are TGTGCCAGCAGTCCAGGACAGGGGGGTGCGGAGACCCAGTACTTC.

As DNA, the CDR3 is TGTGCCATCAGTGCCCCGGGTAGCGGTTCCTACGAGCAGTACTTC. As protein: CAISAPGSGSYEQYF. The chain links TRBV10-3 to TRBJ2-7; the D gene is possibly TRBD2 (6 bases). CDR1 and CDR2 (germline): ENHRY, SYGVKD. The CDR3 covers 15 residues. V was cut by 4 bases and J by 1 base, with 14 bases left in between.

This clone was observed a single time. This chain links TRBV13 with TRBJ2-2, with TRBD1 matching 10 bases. CDR3 length: 14 residues. Germline V gene sequence: CDR1 PRHDT, CDR2 FYEKMQ (reference sequence). V lost 4 bases, J lost 4 bases, and 0 bases stayed unmatched. This CDR3 reads CASSWDRGTGELFF. The CDR3 coding sequence is TGTGCCAGCAGCTGGGACAGGGGCACCGGGGAGCTGTTTTTT.

In its sample, this clone was seen a few times. V is TRBV6-1 and J is TRBJ2-3; 7 nucleotides align to TRBD2. V was clipped by 2 bases and J by 3 bases; unmatched bases: 5. The germline V gene encodes CDR1 MNHNS and CDR2 SASEGT. CDR3 length: 15 residues. The CDR3 spells CASSENSGTTDTQYF. DNA for the CDR3: TGTGCCAGCAGTGAAAACAGCGGGACTACAGATACGCAGTATTTT.

The gene calls are TRBV2 and TRBJ2-2; 7 nucleotides match TRBD1. This CDR3 is 15 amino acids long. V lost 4 bases, J lost 5 bases, and 7 bases stayed unmatched. The germline gives CDR1 SNHLY, CDR2 FYNNEI. CDR3 sequence reads: CASSVLGTVTGELFF. The CDR3 DNA reads as TGTGCCAGCAGTGTTTTAGGGACAGTGACCGGGGAGCTGTTTTTT.

The V call is TRBV6-6, the J call TRBJ2-2; TRBD2 is a possible D gene (5 bases). Germline CDR1 and CDR2: MNHNY and SVGAGI (reference sequence). The CDR3 contains 12 residues. The V gene lost 8 bases and the J gene lost 3 bases, with 7 bases spanning the gap. CDR3 residues: CASERDTGELFF. In DNA form, the CDR3 reads TGTGCCAGCGAGAGGGACACCGGGGAGCTGTTTTTT.

This clone was seen once. DNA of the CDR3: TGTGCCAGCAGAGCTAGCGGGAGTCCCGGGGAGCTGTTTTTT. Its protein is CASRASGSPGELFF. The rearrangement links TRBV9 to TRBJ2-2, with TRBD2 identical over 10 bases. The CDR3 consists of 14 residues. CDR1 and CDR2 from the germline V gene are SGDLS and YYNGEE. The V and J ends lost 5 bases and 6 bases, in that order; junction bases with no gene match: 4.

This clone was picked up one time. The rearrangement joins TRBV18 to TRBJ2-3, with D possibly TRBD2 on 5 matching bases. Deletions cut 2 bases from V and 3 bases from J, with 18 bases between. Germline CDR1 KGHSH, CDR2 LQKENI. The CDR3 sequence is 17 residues long. The CDR3 protein is CASSPSRPLVGTDTQYF. DNA of the CDR3: TGTGCCAGCTCACCAAGCCGTCCACTAGTAGGAACAGATACGCAGTATTTT.

The chain employs TRBV15 and TRBJ1-2; D uncertain. V shed 0 bases and J shed 8 bases, with 13 bases lying between them. CDR1 LNHNV and CDR2 YYDKDF come from the germline V gene (reference sequence). The CDR3 totals 14 residues. DNA of the CDR3: TGTGCCACCAGCAGAGATACCACCTCGGGGGGCTACACCTTC. Encoded protein: CATSRDTTSGGYTF. Full variable domain (missing parts from reference TRBV15 and TRBJ1-2): DAMVIQNPRYQVTQFGKPVTLSCSQTLNHNVMYWYQQKSSQAPKLLFHYYDKDFNNEADTPDNFQSRRPNTSFCFLDIRSPGLGDTAMYLCATSRDTTSGGYTFGSGTRLTVV.